The clone carrying this T cell receptor (beta chain) was counted only a few times. The sample is drawn from a study of T cell repertoires in cytomegalovirus infection. TCRdb re-called the reads with MiXCR, one entry per CDR3 protein. Among fewer than 550,000 distinct CDR3 sequences listed, around 27% were seen once. The CDR3 consists of 14 residues. The V and J ends lost 4 bases and 8 bases respectively, with 14 bases between them. The chain joins TRBV12-3 or TRBV12-4 to TRBJ1-4; no clear D. The sequence came from a human donor in good health (CMV status not recorded). Some clones in this sample may be carry-over from other donors' samples. Sequencing used PBMCs. The CDR3 spells CASSSQRVAEKLFF. The CDR3 region has the DNA TGTGCCAGCAGTTCACAACGTGTGGCAGAAAAACTGTTTTTT.